This entry lists 3 T cell receptor beta chains sequenced from one sample in a study of cytomegalovirus exposure and HLA in healthy donors. PCR involved 60 Vbeta and 13 Jbeta primers. Profiling relied on immunoSEQ multiplex PCR, and the TCRdb table lists in-frame clones only, not all of them. Here the sample spans 70,000 to 80,000 clones, around 80% being singletons. Sequencing was performed on PBMCs. Receptors were obtained from a man younger than 35 in good health and CMV-seronegative.

The chain uses TRBV2 and TRBJ1-4; D unresolved. This CDR3 contains 15 residues. V was shortened by 6 bases and J by 7 bases, with 18 bases between the two germline ends. CDR1 SNHLY and CDR2 FYNNEI come from the germline V gene. The chain's CDR3 is CASRVDLSGGEKLFF. CDR3 nucleotides: TGTGCCAGCAGGGTAGACCTCTCTGGCGGTGAAAAACTGTTTTTT.

The chain recombines TRBV7-6 with TRBJ2-2; weak D call: TRBD2 (5 bases). V lost 2 bases, J lost 3 bases, and 13 bases lay in between. Per the germline V gene, CDR1 is SGHVS and CDR2 is FNYEAQ. The CDR3 length is 16 residues. This chain's CDR3 is CASSLYRTGYTGELFF. In DNA form, the CDR3 reads TGTGCCAGCAGCTTATATCGTACGGGATACACCGGGGAGCTGTTTTTT.

The chain carries TRBV6-5 and TRBJ2-1; 7 bases line up with TRBD2. This CDR3 has 15 amino acids. J lost 2 bases, V lost 8 bases, and 9 bases had no gene match. Germline lookup yields CDR1 MNHEY and CDR2 SVGAGI. The CDR3 spells CASGVGGAPYNEQFF. The CDR3 nucleotides read TGTGCCAGCGGTGTGGGAGGGGCACCCTACAATGAGCAGTTCTTC.